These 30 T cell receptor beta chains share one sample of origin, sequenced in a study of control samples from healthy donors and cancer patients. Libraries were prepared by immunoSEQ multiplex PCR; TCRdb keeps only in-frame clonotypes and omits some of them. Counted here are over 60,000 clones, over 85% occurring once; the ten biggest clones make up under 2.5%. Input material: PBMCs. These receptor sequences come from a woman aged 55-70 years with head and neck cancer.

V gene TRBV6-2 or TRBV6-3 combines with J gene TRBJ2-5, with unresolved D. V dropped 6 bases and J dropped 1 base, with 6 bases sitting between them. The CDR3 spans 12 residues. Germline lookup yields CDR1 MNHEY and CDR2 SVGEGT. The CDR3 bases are TGTGCCAGCAGCCCCGCCCAAGAGACCCAGTACTTC. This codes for CASSPAQETQYF.

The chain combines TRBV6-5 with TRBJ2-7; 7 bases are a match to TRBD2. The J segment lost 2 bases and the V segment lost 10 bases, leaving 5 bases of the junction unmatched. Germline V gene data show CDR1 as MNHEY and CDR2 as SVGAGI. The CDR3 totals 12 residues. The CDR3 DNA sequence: TGTGCCACCCGGGACTACACCTACGAGCAGTACTTC. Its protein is CATRDYTYEQYF.

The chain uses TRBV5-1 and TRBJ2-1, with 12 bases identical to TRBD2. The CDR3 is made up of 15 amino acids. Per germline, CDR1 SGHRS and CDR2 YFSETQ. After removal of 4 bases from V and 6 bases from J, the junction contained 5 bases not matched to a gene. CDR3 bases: TGCGCCAGCAGCAGCGGGACTAGCGGGCTCAATGAGCAGTTCTTC. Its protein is CASSSGTSGLNEQFF.

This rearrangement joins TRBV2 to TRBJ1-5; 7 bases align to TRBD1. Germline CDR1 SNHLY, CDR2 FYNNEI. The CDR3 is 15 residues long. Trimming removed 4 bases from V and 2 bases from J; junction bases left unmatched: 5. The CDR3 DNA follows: TGTGCCAGCAGTGCTGCAGGGGGAGGCAATCAGCCCCAGCATTTT. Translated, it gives CASSAAGGGNQPQHF.

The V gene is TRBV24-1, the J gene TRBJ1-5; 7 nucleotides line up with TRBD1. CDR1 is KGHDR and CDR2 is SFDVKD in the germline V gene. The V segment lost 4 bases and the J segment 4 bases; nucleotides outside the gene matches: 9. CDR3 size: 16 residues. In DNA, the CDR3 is TGTGCCACCAGTGACGAACCGGGACAGCTTAATCAGCCCCAGCATTTT. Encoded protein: CATSDEPGQLNQPQHF.

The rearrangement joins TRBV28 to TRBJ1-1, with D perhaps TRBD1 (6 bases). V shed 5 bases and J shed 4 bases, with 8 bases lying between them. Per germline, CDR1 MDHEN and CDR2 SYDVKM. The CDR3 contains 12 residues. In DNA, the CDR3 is TGTGCCAGCAGTAGGGGGGCCACTGAAGCTTTCTTT. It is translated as CASSRGATEAFF.

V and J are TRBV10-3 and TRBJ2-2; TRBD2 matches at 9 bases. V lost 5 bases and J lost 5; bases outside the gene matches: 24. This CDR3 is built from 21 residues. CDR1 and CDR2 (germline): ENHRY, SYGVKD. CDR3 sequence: CAISRAGRVPGLAPRTGELFF. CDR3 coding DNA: TGTGCCATCAGTCGCGCGGGGAGGGTCCCGGGACTAGCCCCGAGAACCGGGGAGCTGTTTTTT.

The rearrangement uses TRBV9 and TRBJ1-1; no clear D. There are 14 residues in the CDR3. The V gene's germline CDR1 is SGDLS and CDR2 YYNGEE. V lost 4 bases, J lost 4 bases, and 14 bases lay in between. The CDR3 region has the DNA TGTGCCAGCAGCTCCGGACGGTTGGGCACTGAAGCTTTCTTT. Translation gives CASSSGRLGTEAFF.

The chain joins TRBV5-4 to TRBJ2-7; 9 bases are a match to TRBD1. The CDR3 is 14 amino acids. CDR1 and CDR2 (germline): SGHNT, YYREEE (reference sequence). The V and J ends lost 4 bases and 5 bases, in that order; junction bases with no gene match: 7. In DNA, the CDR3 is TGTGCCAGCAGCCCTCCCCGGGACAGGGACGAGCAGTACTTC. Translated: CASSPPRDRDEQYF.

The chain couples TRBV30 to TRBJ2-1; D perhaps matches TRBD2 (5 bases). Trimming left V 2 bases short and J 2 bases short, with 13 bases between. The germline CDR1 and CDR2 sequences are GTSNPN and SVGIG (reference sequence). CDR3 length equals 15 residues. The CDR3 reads CAWSNWAGAYNEQFF. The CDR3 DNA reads TGTGCCTGGAGTAACTGGGCGGGCGCCTACAATGAGCAGTTCTTC. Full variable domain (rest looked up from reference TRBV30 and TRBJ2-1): SQTIHQWPATLVQPVGSPLSLECTVEGTSNPNLYWYRQAAGRGLQLLFYSVGIGQISSEVPQNLSASRPQDRQFILSSKKLLLSDSGFYLCAWSNWAGAYNEQFFGPGTRLTVL.

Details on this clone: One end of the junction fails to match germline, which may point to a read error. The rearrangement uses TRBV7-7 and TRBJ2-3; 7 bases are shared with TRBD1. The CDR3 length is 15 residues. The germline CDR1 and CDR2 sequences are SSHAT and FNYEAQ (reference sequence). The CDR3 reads CASSLTGTDHDTQYF. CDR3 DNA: TGTGCTAGCAGCTTAACCGGGACAGATCATGATACGCAGTATTTT.

Here the CDR3 DNA reads TGTGCCAGCAGCCAGGTGGGGGCGCAATACAATGAGCAGTTCTTC. This codes for CASSQVGAQYNEQFF. This chain uses TRBV2 with TRBJ2-1; D is perhaps TRBD1 (6 bases). The V end was cut by 6 bases, the J end by 4 bases, with 16 bases between. The CDR3 contains 15 residues. Germline V gene lookup returns CDR1 SNHLY and CDR2 FYNNEI.

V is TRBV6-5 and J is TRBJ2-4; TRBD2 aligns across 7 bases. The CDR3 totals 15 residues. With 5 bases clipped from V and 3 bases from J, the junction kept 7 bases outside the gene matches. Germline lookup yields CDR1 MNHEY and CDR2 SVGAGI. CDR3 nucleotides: TGTGCCAGCAGTCCCCTAACGGGGGGCAAAAACATTCAGTACTTC. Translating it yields CASSPLTGGKNIQYF.

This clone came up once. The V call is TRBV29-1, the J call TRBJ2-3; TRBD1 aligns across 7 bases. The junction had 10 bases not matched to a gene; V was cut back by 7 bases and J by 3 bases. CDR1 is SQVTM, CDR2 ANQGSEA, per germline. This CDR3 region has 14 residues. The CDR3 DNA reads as TGCAGCGCCCGAAAACAGGGGCGTACAGATACGCAGTATTTT. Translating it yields CSARKQGRTDTQYF.

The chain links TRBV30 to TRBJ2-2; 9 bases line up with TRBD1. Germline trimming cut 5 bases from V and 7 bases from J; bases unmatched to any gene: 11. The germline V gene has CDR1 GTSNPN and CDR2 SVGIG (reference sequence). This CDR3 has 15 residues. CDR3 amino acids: CAWATGGAGVGELFF. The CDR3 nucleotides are TGTGCCTGGGCCACAGGGGGCGCAGGAGTCGGGGAGCTGTTTTTT.

In DNA, the CDR3 is TGTGCCAGCAGTGATAAGGGGGGCGTCTATGGCTACACCTTC. As protein: CASSDKGGVYGYTF. The chain joins TRBV2 to TRBJ1-2; D is perhaps TRBD1 (6 bases). The CDR3 covers 14 residues. Trimming shortened V by 3 bases and J by 4 bases, and 12 bases separated the two germline ends. The germline V gene has CDR1 SNHLY and CDR2 FYNNEI.

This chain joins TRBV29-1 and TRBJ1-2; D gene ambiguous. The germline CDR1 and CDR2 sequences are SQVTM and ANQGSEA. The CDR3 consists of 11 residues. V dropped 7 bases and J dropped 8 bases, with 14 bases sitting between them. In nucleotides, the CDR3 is TGCAGCGCGTGGGGAGTGCGAGGCTACACCTTC. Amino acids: CSAWGVRGYTF. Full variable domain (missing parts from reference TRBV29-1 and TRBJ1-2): SAVISQKPSRDICQRGTSLTIQCQVDSQVTMMFWYRQQPGQSLTLIATANQGSEATYESGFVIDKFPISRPNLTFSTLTVSNMSPEDSSIYLCSAWGVRGYTFGSGTRLTVV.

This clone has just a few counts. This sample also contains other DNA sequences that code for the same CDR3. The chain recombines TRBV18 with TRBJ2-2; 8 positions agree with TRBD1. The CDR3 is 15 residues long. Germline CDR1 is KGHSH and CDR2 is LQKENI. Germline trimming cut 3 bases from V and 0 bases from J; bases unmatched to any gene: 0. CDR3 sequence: CASSPGQANTGELFF. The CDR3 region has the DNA TGTGCCAGCTCACCGGGACAGGCGAACACCGGGGAGCTGTTTTTT.

CDR3 nucleotide sequence: TGTGCCTGGAGAGGGGCGGGAGGGAGAACCGGGGAGCTGTTTTTT. This sequence encodes CAWRGAGGRTGELFF. This chain joins TRBV30 and TRBJ2-2; 9 nucleotides match TRBD2. The V and J ends lost 3 bases and 5 bases, in that order; junction bases with no gene match: 7. The CDR3 totals 15 residues. In germline, CDR1 is GTSNPN, CDR2 SVGIG (reference sequence).

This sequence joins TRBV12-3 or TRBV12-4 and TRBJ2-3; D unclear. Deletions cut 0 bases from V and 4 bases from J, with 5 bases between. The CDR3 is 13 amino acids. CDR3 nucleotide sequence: TGTGCCAGCAGTTTAGCGACGGCAGATACGCAGTATTTT. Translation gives CASSLATADTQYF.

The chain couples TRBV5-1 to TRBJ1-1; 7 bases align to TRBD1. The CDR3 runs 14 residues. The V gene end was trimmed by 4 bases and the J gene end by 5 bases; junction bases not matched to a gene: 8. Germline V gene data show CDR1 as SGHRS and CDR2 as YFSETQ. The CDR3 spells CASSREIQGTEAFF. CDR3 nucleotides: TGCGCCAGCAGCCGAGAGATACAGGGGACTGAAGCTTTCTTT.

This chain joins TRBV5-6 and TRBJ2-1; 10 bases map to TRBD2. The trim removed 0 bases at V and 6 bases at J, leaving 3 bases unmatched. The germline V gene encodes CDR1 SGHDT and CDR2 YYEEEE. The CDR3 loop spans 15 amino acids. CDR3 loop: CASSLASGRFNEQFF. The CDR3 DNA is TGTGCCAGCAGCTTGGCTAGCGGGAGATTCAATGAGCAGTTCTTC.

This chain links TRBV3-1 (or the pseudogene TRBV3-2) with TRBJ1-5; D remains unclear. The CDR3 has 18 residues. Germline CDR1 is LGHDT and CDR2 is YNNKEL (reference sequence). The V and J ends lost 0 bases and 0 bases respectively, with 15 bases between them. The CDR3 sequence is CASSQEFLGVNSNQPQHF. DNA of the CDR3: TGTGCCAGCAGCCAAGAGTTTCTAGGAGTTAATAGCAATCAGCCCCAGCATTTT.

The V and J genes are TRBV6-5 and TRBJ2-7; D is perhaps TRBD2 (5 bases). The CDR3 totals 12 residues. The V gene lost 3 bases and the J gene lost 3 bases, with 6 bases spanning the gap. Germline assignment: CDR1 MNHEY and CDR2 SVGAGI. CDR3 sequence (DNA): TGTGCCAGCAGTTATCGGGACTACGAGCAGTACTTC. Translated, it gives CASSYRDYEQYF.

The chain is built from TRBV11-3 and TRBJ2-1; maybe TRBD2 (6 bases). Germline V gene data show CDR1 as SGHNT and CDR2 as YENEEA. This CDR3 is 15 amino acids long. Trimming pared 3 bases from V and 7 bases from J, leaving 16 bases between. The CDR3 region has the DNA TGTGCCAGCAGCTTCGGTGCGGGGAAACGGAATGAGCAGTTCTTC. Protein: CASSFGAGKRNEQFF. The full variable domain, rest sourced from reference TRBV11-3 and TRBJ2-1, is EAGVVQSPRYKIIEKKQPVAFWCNPISGHNTLYWYLQNLGQGPELLIRYENEEAVDDSQLPKDRFSAERLKGVDSTLKIQPAELGDSAVYLCASSFGAGKRNEQFFGPGTRLTVL.

The CDR3 spells CASSPEMGSGGYEQYF. CDR3 nucleotide sequence: TGTGCCAGCTCACCTGAAATGGGTAGCGGGGGTTACGAGCAGTACTTC. The chain has TRBV18 and TRBJ2-7; 9 bases agree with TRBD2. After removal of 3 bases from V and 4 bases from J, the junction contained 10 bases not matched to a gene. The CDR3 length is 16 residues. CDR1 is KGHSH and CDR2 is LQKENI in the germline V gene.

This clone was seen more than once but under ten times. CDR3 amino acids: CSASTVEAFF. The CDR3 nucleotides read TGCAGTGCTAGTACGGTTGAAGCTTTCTTT. The gene calls are TRBV20-1 and TRBJ1-1; D remains unclear. V lost 3 bases to trimming and J lost 7 bases, with 6 bases between them. CDR1 and CDR2 (germline): DFQATT, SNEGSKA (reference sequence). The CDR3 runs 10 residues.

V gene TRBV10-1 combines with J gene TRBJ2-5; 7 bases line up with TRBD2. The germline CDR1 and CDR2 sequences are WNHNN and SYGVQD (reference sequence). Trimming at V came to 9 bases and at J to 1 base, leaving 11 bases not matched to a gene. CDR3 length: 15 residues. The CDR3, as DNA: TGCGCCAGGGGTATCTTTGGACTAGTCCAAGAGACCCAGTACTTC. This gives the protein CARGIFGLVQETQYF.

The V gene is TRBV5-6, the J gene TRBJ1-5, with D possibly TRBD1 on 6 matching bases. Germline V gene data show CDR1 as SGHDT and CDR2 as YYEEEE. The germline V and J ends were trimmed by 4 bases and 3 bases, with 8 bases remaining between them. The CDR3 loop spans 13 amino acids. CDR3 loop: CASSRTDNQPQHF. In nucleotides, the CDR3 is TGTGCCAGCAGCCGGACAGACAATCAGCCCCAGCATTTT.

The CDR3 DNA reads TGTGCCAGCAGCTTAGTTGCGCGGGACCTAGGGGCCGGGGAGCTGTTTTTT. It codes for CASSLVARDLGAGELFF. The chain is built from TRBV7-9 and TRBJ2-2; a weak D match, TRBD2 (6 bases). This CDR3 has 17 residues. The germline V and J ends were trimmed by 1 base and 6 bases, with 18 bases remaining between them. From germline, CDR1 is SEHNR and CDR2 FQNEAQ (reference sequence).